The rows below give T cell receptor beta chains drawn from one sample of a study of T cells in Graves' hyperthyroidism and ophthalmopathy. TCRdb recomputed calls from the multiplex PCR reads with MiXCR, one row per CDR3 protein. The table includes approximately 420,000 distinct CDR3 sequences, roughly 13% detected once. Input material: blood. The receptors shown here come from a woman younger than 35 with Graves' hyperthyroidism. Both conserved end residues are part of each CDR3. The D gene is left open where the match is weak. Clone size is given for some rows only: seen once, a few or many times, or a class if the clone is expanded.

cdr3_nt	cdr3_aa	d_call	clone_size	v_call	j_call
TGTGCCAGCTTGGGACGGGACCTGAACACTGAAGCTTTCTTT	CASLGRDLNTEAFF	.	.	TRBV19	TRBJ1-1
TGTGCCAGCAGCCGGGACAGGGATCCGTACAACGAGCAGTTCTTC	CASSRDRDPYNEQFF	TRBD1	.	TRBV3-1	TRBJ2-1
TGTGCCCTCGGTAGGGGCAATGAGCAGTTCTTC	CALGRGNEQFF	.	.	TRBV30	TRBJ2-1
TGTGCCAGCAGTTACTCGGCGGTGGCTAACTATGGCTACACCTTC	CASSYSAVANYGYTF	.	.	TRBV6-2/TRBV6-3	TRBJ1-2
TGTGCCAGCAGCTTAGGTAGCGGGGCGCGTACTGAAGCTTTCTTT	CASSLGSGARTEAFF	.	.	TRBV7-2	TRBJ1-1
TGCAGTGCGATGGGACAGGGCCACGAGCAGTACTTC	CSAMGQGHEQYF	TRBD1	many	TRBV20-1	TRBJ2-7
TGTGCCAGCAGCCCGGGACTCCTCGGGGGCGGGGAGCTGTTTTTT	CASSPGLLGGGELFF	.	many	TRBV7-9	TRBJ2-2
TGCGCCAGCAGCTTTCAGGGCCTCAGCACAGATACGCAGTATTTT	CASSFQGLSTDTQYF	.	.	TRBV5-1	TRBJ2-3
TGCAGCGTTGTCAGGGGCGGGGGGGATACGCAGTATTTT	CSVVRGGGDTQYF	TRBD2	few	TRBV29-1	TRBJ2-3
TGTGCCAGCAGCCCCGAGAGTGACAGCACAGATACGCAGTATTTT	CASSPESDSTDTQYF	.	.	TRBV7-6	TRBJ2-3
TGCAGTGCTACCGGGACTAGCGGTTACAATGAGCAGTCCTTC	CSATGTSGYNEQSF	TRBD2	.	TRBV20-1	TRBJ2-1
TGTGCCAGCGAGTCGTCGGCAGGGGGTGAAAAACTGTTTTTT	CASESSAGGEKLFF	TRBD1	many	TRBV28	TRBJ1-4
TGTGCCAGCAGCAAGAGGACTAGCGGGGGGACCGGGGAGCTGTTTTTT	CASSKRTSGGTGELFF	TRBD2	.	TRBV9	TRBJ2-2
TGCAGCGTTGAAAAAGGCTACGAGCAGTACTTC	CSVEKGYEQYF	.	many	TRBV29-1	TRBJ2-7
TGTGCCAGCAGCTTAGAAACAGGGGGATATGGCTACACCTTC	CASSLETGGYGYTF	TRBD1	few	TRBV7-9	TRBJ1-2
TGTGCCAGCAGCTTCGGGACAGGGGCCTCCTACGAGCAGTACTTC	CASSFGTGASYEQYF	TRBD1	many	TRBV11-2	TRBJ2-7
TGTGCCAGCAGCCAGGCGGGGCGGGAGTGGTACAATGAGCAGTTCTTC	CASSQAGREWYNEQFF	TRBD2	.	TRBV14	TRBJ2-1
TGTGCCAGTACGCGACAGCCTAGCACAGATACGCAGTATTTT	CASTRQPSTDTQYF	.	.	TRBV19	TRBJ2-3
TGTGCCAGCAGTCGGACAGCCCTGAACACTGAAGCTTTCTTT	CASSRTALNTEAFF	.	many	TRBV6-1	TRBJ1-1
TGTGCCACATACCGAAGAGACACCGGGGAGCTGTTTTTT	CATYRRDTGELFF	.	few	TRBV28	TRBJ2-2
TGTGCCAGCAGCTTAGACCAGGAGCAGTACTTC	CASSLDQEQYF	.	few	TRBV7-9	TRBJ2-7
TGTGCCAGCTCATCGACCCCGCTTTTTGGGGGCGATGAAAAACTGTTTTTT	CASSSTPLFGGDEKLFF	.	.	TRBV18	TRBJ1-4
TGCAGTGCTAGAGATGGACAGGGGAACACTGAAGCTTTCTTT	CSARDGQGNTEAFF	TRBD1	many	TRBV20-1	TRBJ1-1
TGTGCCAGCAGCCCAACCACCGGGTTCAATCAGCCCCAGCATTTT	CASSPTTGFNQPQHF	.	.	TRBV28	TRBJ1-5
TGTGCCAGCAGTGAACAAGGGACAGGGGGCGGTGAGCAGTTCTTC	CASSEQGTGGGEQFF	TRBD1	many	TRBV6-1	TRBJ2-1
TGTGCCAGCAGTTTGGGCCAACAGCCCCAGCATTTT	CASSLGQQPQHF	.	.	TRBV28	TRBJ1-5
TGCGCCAGCAGCACAGGACTAGCGGAGAGGGTATACGAGCAGTACTTC	CASSTGLAERVYEQYF	TRBD2	.	TRBV10-2	TRBJ2-7
TGTGCCAGCATGACCCGGGGGGCGGATGGCTACGAGCAGTACTTC	CASMTRGADGYEQYF	.	few	TRBV25-1	TRBJ2-7
TGTGCCAGCAGCTTGTTGGGCTATGGCTACACCTTC	CASSLLGYGYTF	.	many	TRBV5-8	TRBJ1-2